One and the same sample provided the 21 T cell receptor beta chains below, sequenced in a study of blood T cell repertoires in COVID-19. Data came from immunoSEQ multiplex PCR; TCRdb stores just in-frame clones and leaves some out. The sample consists of about 470,000 clones, roughly 90% of them appearing once. Sequencing used PBMCs or T cells enriched from blood (not recorded which). All receptors derive from a young woman who had recovered from COVID-19.

The chain employs TRBV7-2 and TRBJ1-1, with a weak D call TRBD1 (5 bases). Germline CDR1 SGHTA, CDR2 FQGNSA. V lost 3 bases, J lost 6 bases, and 8 bases lay in between. The CDR3 spans 12 residues. The CDR3 is CASSLRRAEAFF. CDR3 coding DNA: TGTGCCAGCAGCTTGCGCAGGGCTGAAGCTTTCTTT.

This clone has a handful of counts. This chain joins TRBV5-1 and TRBJ2-2; no definite D call. This CDR3 has 14 amino acids. Trimming left V 3 bases short and J 6 bases short, with 12 bases between. CDR1 SGHRS and CDR2 YFSETQ come from the germline V gene. The CDR3 DNA sequence: TGCGCCAGCAGCTCGATAAGCGATTCCGGGGAGCTGTTTTTT. Its protein product is CASSSISDSGELFF.

This clone turned up a few times. The chain combines TRBV18 with TRBJ2-1; 7 bases match TRBD2. The CDR3 consists of 13 residues. J lost 6 bases, V lost 3 bases, and 2 bases had no gene match. Germline CDR1 is KGHSH and CDR2 is LQKENI. CDR3 bases: TGTGCCAGCTCACCGGCGGGGGTCAATGAGCAGTTCTTC. This encodes CASSPAGVNEQFF.

Here the CDR3 reads CASSEASYNSPLHF. The CDR3 DNA reads TGCGCCAGCAGTGAAGCGAGTTATAATTCACCCCTCCACTTT. The chain employs TRBV10-2 and TRBJ1-6, with D hard to call. From germline, CDR1 is WSHSY and CDR2 SAAADI. Deletions cut 3 bases from V and 4 bases from J, with 7 bases between. CDR3 length: 14 amino acids.

The rearrangement joins TRBV7-9 to TRBJ1-4, with TRBD1 identical over 9 bases. The CDR3 consists of 17 residues. Trimming took 6 bases from V and 0 from J; bases not matched to a gene: 8. CDR1 SEHNR and CDR2 FQNEAQ come from the germline V gene (reference sequence). CDR3 coding DNA: TGTGCCAGCAGTCCAACAGGGGGCGAACCAACTAATGAAAAACTGTTTTTT. It specifies CASSPTGGEPTNEKLFF.

J is TRBJ1-2 and V is TRBV2, with a weak D call TRBD1 (6 bases). CDR1 SNHLY and CDR2 FYNNEI come from the germline V gene. V was cut by 1 base and J by 8 bases, with 8 bases left in between. The CDR3 extends over 12 amino acids. The CDR3 DNA sequence: TGTGCCAGCAGTGAAGTGGGGGCAGGCTACACCTTC. Its protein product is CASSEVGAGYTF.

The V and J genes are TRBV7-2 and TRBJ1-5, with D maybe TRBD1 (5 bases). Trimming removed 5 bases at V and 4 bases at J, with 9 bases between. Germline V CDR1 and CDR2: SGHTA, FQGNSA. This CDR3 spans 13 amino acids. This chain's CDR3 is CASSRDFNQPQHF. The CDR3 region has the DNA TGTGCCAGCAGCAGGGACTTTAATCAGCCCCAGCATTTT.

The chain recombines TRBV4-1 with TRBJ2-1; 7 bases fit TRBD1. Germline V gives CDR1 MGHRA, CDR2 YSYEKL. The CDR3 sequence is 14 residues long. Trimming at V came to 4 bases and at J to 6 bases, leaving 6 bases not matched to a gene. CDR3 protein: CASSPYRGPNEQFF. CDR3 nucleotide sequence: TGCGCCAGCAGCCCCTACAGGGGACCCAATGAGCAGTTCTTC.

The genes are TRBV27 and TRBJ2-7; D is possibly TRBD1 (5 bases). Deletions cut 5 bases from V and 3 bases from J, with 8 bases between. The CDR3 contains 12 residues. In germline, CDR1 is MNHEY, CDR2 SMNVEV (reference sequence). The CDR3 here is CASSAGLYEQYF. The CDR3 DNA reads as TGTGCCAGCAGTGCAGGGCTCTACGAGCAGTACTTC.

This clone was seen just once. The V gene is TRBV29-1, the J gene TRBJ1-2; 8 nucleotides match TRBD1. This CDR3 region has 11 residues. CDR1 and CDR2 (germline): SQVTM, ANQGSEA. Losses at the gene ends were 7 bases for V and 9 bases for J; bases not matched to a gene: 7. In DNA form, the CDR3 reads TGCAGCGAGAAGACAGGGGAACGCTACACCTTC. Amino acid sequence: CSEKTGERYTF. Filled out from reference TRBV29-1 and TRBJ1-2, the complete variable domain reads SAVISQKPSRDICQRGTSLTIQCQVDSQVTMMFWYRQQPGQSLTLIATANQGSEATYESGFVIDKFPISRPNLTFSTLTVSNMSPEDSSIYLCSEKTGERYTFGSGTRLTVV.

The chain is built from TRBV4-1 and TRBJ2-1; a possible D gene is TRBD1 (5 bases). The CDR3 has 15 residues. CDR1 is MGHRA, CDR2 YSYEKL, per germline. V gave up 0 bases and J gave up 5 bases, with 11 bases separating them. The CDR3 DNA follows: TGCGCCAGCAGCCAAGAAAGGCGACAGAACAATGAGCAGTTCTTC. Translation: CASSQERRQNNEQFF.

This chain joins TRBV27 and TRBJ1-6; D not resolved. Germline V gives CDR1 MNHEY, CDR2 SMNVEV (reference sequence). CDR3 length: 14 residues. Between the trimmed V and J ends, which lost 5 bases and 0 bases, there was a span of 5 bases. CDR3 residues: CASSPGSYNSPLHF. CDR3 nucleotides: TGTGCCAGCAGTCCGGGCTCCTATAATTCACCCCTCCACTTT.

The chain joins TRBV10-3 to TRBJ1-2; 7 nucleotides match TRBD1. Per the germline V gene, CDR1 is ENHRY and CDR2 is SYGVKD. The CDR3 loop spans 17 amino acids. The V gene end was trimmed by 3 bases and the J gene end by 2 bases; junction bases not matched to a gene: 12. The CDR3, as DNA: TGTGCCATCAGTGATGAATACAGGGACAGCTTAAACTATGGCTACACCTTC. Translated, it gives CAISDEYRDSLNYGYTF.

This clone was counted a few times. V and J are TRBV9 and TRBJ1-2; the D is unclear. The germline gives CDR1 SGDLS, CDR2 YYNGEE. Trimming removed 2 bases from V and 4 bases from J, with 9 bases in between. The CDR3 consists of 13 residues. Here the CDR3 DNA reads TGTGCCAGCAGCGTGAGTGAACTCTATGGCTACACCTTC. Translation: CASSVSELYGYTF. Drawing the rest from reference TRBV9 and TRBJ1-2, the complete variable domain is DSGVTQTPKHLITATGQRVTLRCSPRSGDLSVYWYQQSLDQGLQFLIQYYNGEERAKGNILERFSAQQFPDLHSELNLSSLELGDSALYFCASSVSELYGYTFGSGTRLTVV.

This clone has more than one count but fewer than ten. The J gene is TRBJ1-6, the V gene TRBV11-2; the D gene is possibly TRBD1 (5 bases). The V gene's germline CDR1 is SGHAT and CDR2 FQNNGV. CDR3 size: 19 residues. Trimming took 5 bases from V and 4 from J, leaving 24 bases between them. CDR3 in amino acids: CASSPGVQGALEYNSPLHF. In DNA form, the CDR3 reads TGTGCCAGCAGCCCGGGTGTCCAGGGTGCCCTGGAATATAATTCACCCCTCCACTTT.

The chain links TRBV30 to TRBJ2-7; 7 bases map to TRBD2. Germline lookup yields CDR1 GTSNPN and CDR2 SVGIG (reference sequence). This CDR3 comprises 13 residues. The V segment lost 3 bases and the J segment 2 bases; nucleotides outside the gene matches: 4. In nucleotides, the CDR3 is TGTGCCTGGAGCCAAGGACTAGCCTACGAGCAGTACTTC. This sequence encodes CAWSQGLAYEQYF.

V usage is TRBV19 and J usage is TRBJ1-2, with D possibly matching TRBD1 (6 bases). CDR1 LNHDA and CDR2 SQIVND come from the germline V gene (reference sequence). There are 19 residues in the CDR3. V lost 7 bases and J 0 bases, leaving 27 bases between the germline ends. The DNA of the CDR3 is TGTGCCAGTATGGCCGCCCCCCGAAACAGGGCTCCTACTAACTATGGCTACACCTTC. Its protein is CASMAAPRNRAPTNYGYTF.

The chain has TRBV7-2 and TRBJ1-4; 7 bases are a match to TRBD1. The germline CDR1 and CDR2 sequences are SGHTA and FQGNSA. This CDR3 region has 15 residues. The trim removed 5 bases at V and 4 bases at J, leaving 7 bases unmatched. This chain's CDR3 is CASSLQGDNNEKLFF. CDR3 nucleotides: TGTGCCAGCAGCCTCCAGGGGGATAATAATGAAAAACTGTTTTTT. The variable domain in full, completed from reference TRBV7-2 and TRBJ1-4, reads GAGVSQSPSNKVTEKGKDVELRCDPISGHTALYWYRQSLGQGLEFLIYFQGNSAPDKSGLPSDRFSAERTGGSVSTLTIQRTQQEDSAVYLCASSLQGDNNEKLFFGSGTQLSVL.

V and J are TRBV6-5 and TRBJ1-6; the match to TRBD1 covers 11 bases. CDR1 and CDR2 (germline): MNHEY, SVGAGI. This CDR3 has 16 residues. With 2 bases clipped from V and 9 bases from J, the junction kept 6 bases outside the gene matches. CDR3 region: CASSYGQGAAGSPLHF. The CDR3 DNA sequence: TGTGCCAGCAGTTACGGACAGGGGGCGGCTGGTTCACCCCTCCACTTT.

The chain combines TRBV3-1 (or the pseudogene TRBV3-2) with TRBJ2-5; D gene uncertain. The CDR3 contains 15 residues. V lost 0 bases and J 3 bases, leaving 11 bases between the germline ends. The germline V gene encodes CDR1 LGHDT and CDR2 YNNKEL (reference sequence). The CDR3 bases are TGTGCCAGCAGCCAAGAAGATGGCAGCGAAGAGACCCAGTACTTC. It encodes CASSQEDGSEETQYF.

The V and J genes are TRBV27 and TRBJ1-6, with TRBD1 matching 10 bases. The ends lost 5 bases at V and 10 bases at J; junction bases unmatched: 8. Germline V lookup: CDR1 MNHEY, CDR2 SMNVEV (reference sequence). The CDR3 is 15 residues long. The CDR3 DNA reads TGTGCCAGCAGTACCGGGACAGGGGATGGCTCACCCCTCCACTTT. Its translation: CASSTGTGDGSPLHF.